Described below is a single T cell receptor beta chain sequence and its context. Its specificity is not known. The record originates from a study of type 1 and type 2 diabetes patients. Study-level information: Participants included type 1 and type 2 diabetes patients plus nondiabetic controls. T cells were magnetically sorted from PBMCs as CD4+ or CD8+ subsets. Whole-study findings and limits: Type 2 diabetes patients had few highly-expanded CD4+ clones, median one.

V lost 7 bases and J lost 4; bases outside the gene matches: 9. Germline CDR1 reads SQVTM; CDR2 reads ANQGSEA. The CDR3 spans 16 residues. PCR was run on genomic DNA. Amplification of the beta chain CDR3 used 30 forward and 13 reverse multiplex primers. TCRdb processed the multiplex PCR reads anew with MiXCR; each CDR3 protein has one entry. The sample comprises fewer than 300,000 distinct CDR3 sequences, over 45% of which are singletons, and roughly 13% rests with the top ten. This sequence was found in a man aged 18-30 years with type 2 diabetes. Sequencing was carried out using peripheral blood mononuclear cells (PBMCs). This sequence joins TRBV29-1 and TRBJ2-2, with 13 bases identical to TRBD2. The chain's CDR3 is CSARTSGRSGTGELFF. Written as DNA, the CDR3 is TGCAGCGCCCGGACTAGCGGGAGATCGGGCACCGGGGAGCTGTTTTTT.